This TCR beta chain is from a study of control samples from healthy donors and cancer patients. TCRdb's table, derived via immunoSEQ multiplex PCR, lists solely in-frame clones and lacks some. The sample carries 200,000 or so clones, 90% to 95% recorded once. This CDR3 spans 14 amino acids. Germline V gene data show CDR1 as SGHDT and CDR2 as YYEEEE. The V and J ends lost 5 bases and 6 bases respectively, with 17 bases between them. Input material: blood. This clonotype originated in a man aged 25-45 years in good health. The chain joins TRBV5-6 to TRBJ1-2; D is undetermined. The CDR3 sequence: CASRTPGKRNGYTF. DNA for the CDR3: TGTGCCAGCAGAACCCCCGGGAAGCGAAATGGCTACACCTTC.